One and the same sample provided the 23 T cell receptor beta chains below, sequenced in a study of neoadjuvant anti-PD-1 for oral cavity cancer. Produced via immunoSEQ multiplex PCR; TCRdb's table is partial and in-frame only. The profile shows some 16,000 clones, approximately 71% of them singletons. The sample in question was PBMCs, obtained before nivolumab (anti-PD-1) treatment. The receptors originated from a person between 40 and 79 years old with oral cavity squamous cell carcinoma.

This clone was recorded a few times. This chain joins TRBV6-7 and TRBJ1-5; TRBD1 might be the D (5 bases). TRBV6-7 is reported as an ORF; its role is uncertain. Trimming removed 4 bases at V and 5 bases at J, with 15 bases between. CDR3 length equals 15 residues. CDR3 coding DNA: TGTGCCAGCAGTTGGGTGAGGGCAGGGTATCAGCCCCAGCATTTT. It is translated as CASSWVRAGYQPQHF.

The J gene is TRBJ2-7, the V gene TRBV10-2; weak D call: TRBD1 (7 bases). This CDR3 contains 14 residues. Germline assignment: CDR1 WSHSY and CDR2 SAAADI. V was cut by 6 bases and J by 3 bases, with 15 bases left in between. The CDR3 protein is CASRGGQSNYEQYF. CDR3 sequence (DNA): TGCGCCAGCAGGGGGGGACAGTCCAACTACGAGCAGTACTTC.

This clone has only a few counts. V gene TRBV28 combines with J gene TRBJ2-3; 7 positions match TRBD1. Germline lookup yields CDR1 MDHEN and CDR2 SYDVKM. The V gene end was trimmed by 5 bases and the J gene end by 5 bases; junction bases not matched to a gene: 7. The CDR3 runs to 14 residues. CDR3 DNA sequence: TGTGCCAGCAGTCCGACAGGGATCAGAGATACGCAGTATTTT. It specifies CASSPTGIRDTQYF.

V is TRBV7-8 and J is TRBJ1-4, with 10 bases fitting TRBD1. Germline CDR1 SGHVS, CDR2 FQNEAQ. The CDR3 length is 15 residues. Germline trimming cut 2 bases from V and 8 bases from J; bases unmatched to any gene: 5. DNA for the CDR3: TGTGCCAGCAGCTTAAGACAGGGGGCGGGGGAAAAACTGTTTTTT. Translated: CASSLRQGAGEKLFF.

The chain links TRBV5-1 to TRBJ2-1; 7 bases match TRBD2. CDR1 is SGHRS and CDR2 is YFSETQ in the germline V gene. This CDR3 has 14 residues. The junction had 6 bases not matched to a gene; V was cut back by 2 bases and J by 7 bases. The chain's CDR3 is CASSLEFGGNEQFF. DNA of the CDR3: TGCGCCAGCAGCTTAGAGTTCGGGGGGAATGAGCAGTTCTTC.

V is TRBV6-5 and J is TRBJ1-1, with 8 bases fitting TRBD1. The germline V gene has CDR1 MNHEY and CDR2 SVGAGI. This CDR3 has 15 amino acids. V lost 5 bases to trimming and J lost 4 bases; unmatched junction nucleotides: 9. As DNA, the CDR3 is TGTGCCAGCAGTCAACAGACAGGGGAGGCCACTGAAGCTTTCTTT. It yields the protein CASSQQTGEATEAFF.

The sample holds a few counts of this clone. This chain joins TRBV19 and TRBJ2-2; D may be TRBD1 (6 bases). The CDR3 spans 14 residues. The germline V and J ends were trimmed by 5 bases and 6 bases, with 13 bases remaining between them. Germline CDR1 reads LNHDA; CDR2 reads SQIVND (reference sequence). The CDR3 reads CASSAHRDAGELFF. DNA for the CDR3: TGTGCCAGTAGTGCCCACAGGGACGCCGGGGAGCTGTTTTTT.

The chain couples TRBV5-6 to TRBJ1-1; D is unresolved. The germline gives CDR1 SGHDT, CDR2 YYEEEE. The CDR3 totals 14 residues. Trimming took 5 bases from V and 5 from J, leaving 16 bases between them. The CDR3 nucleotides read TGTGCCAGCAGGCTCCGTGGGGTAAGGACTGAAGCTTTCTTT. Amino acids: CASRLRGVRTEAFF.

This clone has just a few counts. The V and J genes are TRBV19 and TRBJ2-1; possible D gene TRBD2, 5 bases. The CDR3 has 15 residues. V lost 6 bases to trimming and J lost 4 bases, with 16 bases between them. In germline, CDR1 is LNHDA, CDR2 SQIVND (reference sequence). In DNA form, the CDR3 reads TGTGCCAGTAGGAGGGAGAGCGGAGTTTACAATGAGCAGTTCTTC. It is translated as CASRRESGVYNEQFF.

The rearrangement links TRBV11-2 to TRBJ1-5, with 7 bases lining up with TRBD1. V lost 2 bases, J lost 2 bases, and 3 bases stayed unmatched. The CDR3 contains 15 residues. The germline CDR1 and CDR2 sequences are SGHAT and FQNNGV. CDR3 protein: CASSLNTGGNQPQHF. CDR3 sequence (DNA): TGTGCCAGCAGCTTAAATACAGGGGGCAATCAGCCCCAGCATTTT.

This clone was observed once. At one end the junction does not follow the germline gene, possibly because of a read error. The DNA for the CDR3 is TGTGCTAGCAGCCTTGGGACGGGAGCGGGAGTAGGCAATGAGCAGTTCTTC. Its translation: CASSLGTGAGVGNEQFF. This chain links TRBV7-7 with TRBJ2-1; 8 nucleotides line up with TRBD2. CDR3 length equals 17 residues. CDR1 is SSHAT, CDR2 FNYEAQ, per germline (reference sequence). Combining the CDR3 with reference TRBV7-7 and TRBJ2-1 gives the whole variable domain GAGVSQSPRYKVTKRGQDVTLRCDPISSHATLYWYQQALGQGPEFLTYFNYEAQPDKSGLPSDRFSAERPEGSISTLTIQRTEQRDSAMYRCASSLGTGAGVGNEQFFGPGTRLTVL.

The chain's CDR3 is CASSLRASQETQYF. CDR3 in DNA: TGTGCCAGCAGCTTGCGGGCCTCGCAAGAGACCCAGTACTTC. This chain links TRBV5-6 with TRBJ2-5; D gene uncertain. Germline values: CDR1 SGHDT, CDR2 YYEEEE. This CDR3 has 14 residues. V dropped 1 base and J dropped 2 bases, with 9 bases sitting between them.

The gene calls are TRBV28 and TRBJ1-1; tentatively, D is TRBD1 (6 bases). Trimming pared 5 bases from V and 4 bases from J, leaving 14 bases between. The CDR3 contains 14 residues. The V gene's germline CDR1 is MDHEN and CDR2 SYDVKM. The CDR3 DNA sequence: TGTGCCAGCAGTCCCACAGGGCCGGGCACTGAAGCTTTCTTT. Residues: CASSPTGPGTEAFF. Complete variable domain (other parts from reference TRBV28 and TRBJ1-1): DVKVTQSSRYLVKRTGEKVFLECVQDMDHENMFWYRQDPGLGLRLIYFSYDVKMKEKGDIPEGYSVSREKKERFSLILESASTNQTSMYLCASSPTGPGTEAFFGQGTRLTVV.

The genes are TRBV30 and TRBJ1-3; no reliable D call. The CDR3 sequence is 13 residues long. Trimming left V 3 bases short and J 7 bases short, with 13 bases between. Germline CDR1 is GTSNPN and CDR2 is SVGIG (reference sequence). The CDR3 region has the DNA TGTGCCTGGAGCGCGGTGACGGGGAACACCATATATTTT. It yields the protein CAWSAVTGNTIYF. Complete variable domain (other parts from reference TRBV30 and TRBJ1-3): SQTIHQWPATLVQPVGSPLSLECTVEGTSNPNLYWYRQAAGRGLQLLFYSVGIGQISSEVPQNLSASRPQDRQFILSSKKLLLSDSGFYLCAWSAVTGNTIYFGEGSWLTVV.

The chain joins TRBV7-3 to TRBJ2-2; D is uncertain. The germline gives CDR1 SGHTA, CDR2 FQGTGA. Trimming stripped 3 bases from V and 6 bases from J, with 11 bases between. The CDR3 loop spans 14 amino acids. The CDR3 loop is CASSFSLGPGELFF. CDR3 sequence (DNA): TGTGCCAGCAGCTTCAGTCTAGGGCCCGGGGAGCTGTTTTTT.

The chain couples TRBV9 to TRBJ2-3; 11 bases agree with TRBD2. With 4 bases clipped from V and 1 base from J, the junction kept 11 bases outside the gene matches. The CDR3 loop spans 18 amino acids. Germline lookup yields CDR1 SGDLS and CDR2 YYNGEE. The DNA for the CDR3 is TGTGCCAGCAGCCCGGGGCTAGCGGGAGGTTCTGGCACAGATACGCAGTATTTT. This codes for CASSPGLAGGSGTDTQYF.

J is TRBJ1-3 and V is TRBV27; D might be TRBD1 (5 bases). The ends were cut back, 5 bases at V and 5 bases at J, with 16 bases in the middle. Germline CDR1 is MNHEY and CDR2 is SMNVEV (reference sequence). The CDR3 is 15 residues long. CDR3 in DNA: TGTGCCAGCAGTCCCCGGGACCCTACCAGAAACACCATATATTTT. This codes for CASSPRDPTRNTIYF.

This chain connects TRBV5-6 to TRBJ2-7; D call uncertain. The germline V gene has CDR1 SGHDT and CDR2 YYEEEE. Trimming shortened V by 0 bases and J by 0 bases, and 10 bases separated the two germline ends. The CDR3 sequence is 15 residues long. CDR3 loop: CASSLGEQNSYEQYF. CDR3 bases: TGTGCCAGCAGCTTGGGTGAACAGAACTCCTACGAGCAGTACTTC.

The CDR3 region is CASSPMGVSNQPQHF. CDR3 in DNA: TGTGCCAGCAGCCCGATGGGGGTGAGCAATCAGCCCCAGCATTTT. The chain links TRBV7-8 to TRBJ1-5, with a tentative D call TRBD1 (5 bases). V was trimmed by 5 bases and J by 1 base, leaving 12 bases between them. The germline V gene encodes CDR1 SGHVS and CDR2 FQNEAQ. The CDR3 loop spans 15 amino acids.

CDR3 residues: CAWSFQGSSGYTF. Written as DNA, the CDR3 is TGTGCCTGGAGTTTTCAGGGGTCGTCTGGCTACACCTTC. The chain combines TRBV30 with TRBJ1-2, with D possibly matching TRBD1 (6 bases). This CDR3 contains 13 residues. The germline CDR1 and CDR2 sequences are GTSNPN and SVGIG (reference sequence). Trimming pared 2 bases from V and 7 bases from J, leaving 14 bases between.

This clone was seen a handful of times. The chain links TRBV28 to TRBJ1-1; 7 bases line up with TRBD1. V shed 3 bases and J 3 bases; nucleotides not matched to a gene: 10. The germline V gene encodes CDR1 MDHEN and CDR2 SYDVKM. The CDR3 has 16 amino acids. Here the CDR3 reads CASSFPPTGTDTEAFF. CDR3 DNA sequence: TGTGCCAGCAGTTTCCCCCCGACAGGGACAGACACTGAAGCTTTCTTT.

The chain has TRBV6-5 and TRBJ2-2; 8 nucleotides align to TRBD1. J lost 2 bases, V lost 6 bases, and 5 bases had no gene match. Germline loops: CDR1 MNHEY, CDR2 SVGAGI. The CDR3 sequence is 15 residues long. CDR3 DNA sequence: TGTGCCAGCAGCCTCAGGGGGCCTAACACCGGGGAGCTGTTTTTT. Protein product: CASSLRGPNTGELFF.

The CDR3 sequence is CASSLAPTGELFF. In DNA form, the CDR3 reads TGTGCCAGCAGCTTAGCCCCCACCGGGGAGCTGTTTTTT. This chain connects TRBV11-3 to TRBJ2-2; D remains unclear. Per germline, CDR1 SGHNT and CDR2 YENEEA. V dropped 1 base and J dropped 4 bases, with 4 bases sitting between them. This CDR3 comprises 13 residues. The full variable domain, with the rest looked up from reference TRBV11-3 and TRBJ2-2, is EAGVVQSPRYKIIEKKQPVAFWCNPISGHNTLYWYLQNLGQGPELLIRYENEEAVDDSQLPKDRFSAERLKGVDSTLKIQPAELGDSAVYLCASSLAPTGELFFGEGSRLTVL.